This TCR beta chain was obtained from a study of blood T cell repertoires in COVID-19. About the study: PBMCs, B-cell-depleted T cells, or T cells provided the cDNA or gDNA that made up the material.

Per the original methods: Estimation of nucleated cell counts was performed using reference gene primer amplification. The table came from immunoSEQ multiplex PCR; TCRdb's copy has only in-frame clones and leaves some out. The V and J calls and clone size are taken from that table; D and trimming were inferred from the DNA. This table holds about 280,000 clones, around 92% found once. Germline V gene sequence: CDR1 SGDLS, CDR2 YYNGEE. The CDR3 consists of 14 residues. Trimming stripped 3 bases from V and 2 bases from J, with 9 bases between. The sequence came from a woman aged 25-40 years with COVID-19, enrolled during active disease. Sequencing was done on a sample of peripheral blood. The rearrangement uses TRBV9 and TRBJ1-5; possibly TRBD1 for D (5 bases). The CDR3: CASSAQGRNQPQHF. CDR3 bases: TGTGCCAGCAGCGCCCAGGGTCGCAATCAGCCCCAGCATTTT.